This TCR beta chain originates from a study of Graves' ophthalmopathy and Graves' hyperthyroidism. Using RNA transcripts, the TCR beta CDR3 regions were amplified. Amplification began with first-round RT-PCR using HTBI primers, then second-round multiplex PCR was performed. TCRdb redid the calling of the multiplex PCR reads with MiXCR, one entry per CDR3 protein. The data hold 350,000 to 450,000 distinct CDR3 sequences, with around a fifth observed a single time. V was pared by 8 bases and J by 0 bases, with 3 bases of the junction left unmatched. Germline CDR1 MGHDK, CDR2 SYGVNS. This CDR3 is built from 15 residues. This clonotype was seen a handful of times.

Sample: peripheral blood. The TCR comes from a woman aged 18-29 years with stable Graves' hyperthyroidism. The rearrangement links TRBV25-1 to TRBJ2-1; TRBD2 aligns across 11 bases. This CDR3 reads CASHSGRGSYNEQFF. The CDR3 nucleotides are TGTGCCAGCCATAGCGGGAGGGGCTCCTACAATGAGCAGTTCTTC.